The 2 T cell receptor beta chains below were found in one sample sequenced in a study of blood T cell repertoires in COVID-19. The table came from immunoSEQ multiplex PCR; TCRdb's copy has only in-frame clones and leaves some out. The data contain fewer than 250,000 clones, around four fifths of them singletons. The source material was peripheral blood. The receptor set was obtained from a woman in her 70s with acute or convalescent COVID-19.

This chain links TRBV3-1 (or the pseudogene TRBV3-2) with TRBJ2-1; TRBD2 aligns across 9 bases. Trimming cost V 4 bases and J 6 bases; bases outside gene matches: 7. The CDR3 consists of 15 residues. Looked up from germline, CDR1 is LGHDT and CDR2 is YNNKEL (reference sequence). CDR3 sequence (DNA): TGTGCCAGCAGCCCGCGGGGGGGCCTCGGCAATGAGCAGTTCTTC. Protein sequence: CASSPRGGLGNEQFF.

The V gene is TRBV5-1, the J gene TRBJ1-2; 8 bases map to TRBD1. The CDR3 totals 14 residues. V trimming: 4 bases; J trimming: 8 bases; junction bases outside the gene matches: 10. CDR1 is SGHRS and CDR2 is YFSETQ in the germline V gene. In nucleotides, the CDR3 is TGCGCCAGCAGCACTGACGGACAGGGAAGCGGCTACACCTTC. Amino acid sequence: CASSTDGQGSGYTF.